Presented here are 13 T cell receptor delta chains from one specimen sequenced in a study of γδ T cells in repeated Plasmodium falciparum infection. Flow sorting of PBMC yielded separate Vgamma9/Vdelta2+ and Vdelta2-negative gammadelta T cell populations for bulk repertoire analysis. With CATT, TCRdb re-called clones from the multiplex PCR reads. The table records 90,000 or so delta-chain clones, roughly 0.9% of them present only once. The sequenced material came from gamma-delta T cells from blood. The receptor set was obtained from a pool of human donors (malaria-infected and uninfected, not separated).

This clone was counted a few times. TCRdb pairs this DNA with a much larger clone's protein that differs at residue 12, likely a read error; the protein shown was translated from the DNA. The rearrangement uses TRDV2 and TRDJ3, with D perhaps TRDD2 (5 bases). Because TCRdb records no J gene, it was assigned here through a match of the DNA to germline. The V end was cut by 0 bases, the J end by 0 bases, with 26 bases between. From germline, CDR1 is GEAIGNYY and CDR2 EKD. The CDR3 is made up of 23 amino acids. CDR3 residues: CACDTNPSTPGVRFSWDTRQMFF. CDR3 coding DNA: TGTGCCTGTGACACCAACCCTTCGACGCCAGGGGTACGCTTCTCCTGGGACACCCGACAGATGTTTTTC.

This clone was detected a few times. With a far larger clone one base away, a read error is the likely cause. Different DNA sequences within this sample yield the same CDR3. The chain has TRDV1 and TRDJ1, with unresolved D. This CDR3 is 16 amino acids long. Trimming cost V 5 bases and J 2 bases, with 18 bases left between them. Germline lookup yields CDR1 TSWWSYY and CDR2 QGS. The CDR3 loop reads CALGPRVGVSTDKLIF. CDR3 nucleotide sequence: TGTGCTCTTGGGCCCCGCGTCGGGGTATCAACCGATAAACTCATCTTT.

Comments on this clone: A far larger clone is only one base removed, so a read error is likely. The same CDR3 arises from other DNA sequences in this sample as well. No J gene was called, and the V gene is TRDV2; the table assigns TRDD3, which was not confirmed against the DNA. The CDR3 sequence is 18 residues long. Germline V gives CDR1 GEAIGNYY, CDR2 EKD. Here the CDR3 reads CACDTVGDTLRGAIRLIF. The CDR3, as DNA: TGTGCCTGTGACACCGTCGGGGATACCCTACGCGGGGCGATAAGGCTCATCTTT.

In this sample, this clone turned up a few times. The TCRdb protein comes from a much larger clone and disagrees with this DNA's translation at residue 17, likely due to a read error; the protein given here is derived from the DNA. This rearrangement joins TRDV1 to TRDJ1, with 7 nucleotides matching TRDD3. With V trimmed by 0 bases and J by 4 bases, 26 bases remained unmatched. The CDR3 extends over 22 amino acids. The germline V gene has CDR1 TSWWSYY and CDR2 QGS. The CDR3 region is CALGELGLERWIRERYIDKLIF. Written as DNA, the CDR3 is TGTGCTCTTGGGGAACTCGGGCTCGAACGATGGATACGCGAACGATACATCGATAAACTCATCTTT.

This clone came up a few times. The TCRdb protein and the DNA translation do not line up at residue 10; the protein shown here was made by translating the DNA. The rearrangement joins TRDV2 to TRDJ1; a possible D gene is TRDD3 (5 bases). The J gene, absent from TCRdb, was called here by matching the DNA to germline. Germline loops: CDR1 GEAIGNYY, CDR2 EKD. V was trimmed by 1 base and J by 0 bases, leaving 14 bases between them. The CDR3 has 16 amino acids. The CDR3 nucleotides read TGTGCCTGTGACACGGTTGAGGGGACGCACACCGATAAACTCATCTTT. It is translated as CACDTVEGTHTDKLIF.

This clone appeared a few times. A far larger clone is one nucleotide away, so this likely arose from a read error. The chain links TRDV1 to TRDJ1, with 8 positions matching TRDD3. No J gene was available from TCRdb, and it was assigned here by a germline match of the DNA. This CDR3 is built from 18 residues. Germline CDR1 reads TSWWSYY; CDR2 reads QGS. CDR3 DNA sequence: TGTGCTCTCGGGGGGTTCCTAAGGGGGATAAAGTACACCGATAAACTCATCTTT. Translated: CALGGFLRGIKYTDKLIF.

This clone has a handful of counts. The mismatch at residue 15 between this DNA's translation and the TCRdb protein of a much larger clone likely reflects a read error; the protein shown is translated from the DNA. J is TRDJ1 and V is TRDV2; 12 bases match TRDD3. The J gene comes from matching the DNA to germline here; TCRdb lacks it. With V trimmed by 1 base and J by 0 bases, 17 bases remained unmatched. Germline values: CDR1 GEAIGNYY, CDR2 EKD. The CDR3 is 21 amino acids. The CDR3 is CACDTRLLGDTLSAHTDKLIF. CDR3 nucleotide sequence: TGTGCCTGTGACACTAGACTACTGGGGGATACTTTATCCGCGCACACCGATAAACTCATCTTT.

This clone was picked up a small number of times. The protein given by TCRdb reflects a much larger clone and differs at residue 15 from this DNA's translation, likely from a read error; the protein shown is the DNA's translation. The CDR3 sequence is CALGGFRRRGLGGPPGADKLIF. CDR3 nucleotides: TGTGCTCTTGGGGGATTCCGCCGGAGAGGGCTGGGGGGACCACCCGGGGCCGATAAACTCATCTTT. This chain joins TRDV1 and TRDJ1; 7 nucleotides agree with TRDD3. The J gene is absent in TCRdb and was assigned here via DNA matching to germline. The germline V gene has CDR1 TSWWSYY and CDR2 QGS. The J segment lost 3 bases and the V segment lost 4 bases, leaving 29 bases of the junction unmatched. The CDR3 length is 22 residues.

In regard to this clone: TCRdb's protein, taken from a much larger clone, differs from this DNA's translation at residue 9, likely owing to a read error; the protein displayed comes from the DNA. V gene TRDV1 combines with J gene TRDJ1, with D perhaps matching TRDD3 (7 bases). No J segment appears in TCRdb, so it was assigned here by matching the sequence to germline. This CDR3 spans 19 amino acids. The V end lost 2 bases, the J end lost 7 bases, and 29 bases lay between the germline ends. Germline V CDR1 and CDR2: TSWWSYY, QGS. CDR3 protein: CALGEEVLQAWGLEVKLIF. For the CDR3, the DNA is TGTGCTCTTGGGGAAGAAGTCCTACAGGCCTGGGGGCTTGAAGTTAAACTCATCTTT.

As concerns this clone: Translating this DNA gives a protein that differs at residue 7 from the TCRdb one, which belongs to a much larger clone; a read error is likely, and the protein shown is this translation. The rearrangement joins TRDV1 to TRDJ1; perhaps TRDD3 as D (5 bases). Per germline, CDR1 TSWWSYY and CDR2 QGS. The germline V and J ends were trimmed by 9 bases and 0 bases, with 17 bases remaining between them. The length of the CDR3 is 15 residues. The CDR3 region is CALVLVPGDTDKLIF. CDR3 nucleotides: TGTGCTCTCGTACTTGTGCCGGGGGACACCGATAAACTCATCTTT.

This clone showed up just a few times. The protein in TCRdb stems from a much larger clone and differs at residue 13 from this DNA's translation, likely a read error; here the protein is translated from the DNA. This chain joins TRDV2 and TRDJ1; maybe TRDD3 (6 bases). No J gene was available from TCRdb, and it was assigned here by a germline match of the DNA. Per the germline V gene, CDR1 is GEAIGNYY and CDR2 is EKD. V was cut by 0 bases and J by 3 bases, with 22 bases left in between. The CDR3 length is 18 residues. The DNA of the CDR3 is TGTGCCTGTGACACCGTGGGGGGAACTCACCTGTACGCCGATAAACTCATCTTT. Its translation: CACDTVGGTHLYADKLIF.

This clone was counted between two and nine times. TCRdb's listed protein matches a much larger clone and diverges from this DNA's translation at residue 4, likely through a read error; the protein shown comes from the DNA. J is TRDJ3 and V is TRDV2; 9 bases fit TRDD3. Here the J gene came from matching the DNA to germline, since TCRdb omits it. Per germline, CDR1 GEAIGNYY and CDR2 EKD. This CDR3 is 22 amino acids long. CDR3 coding DNA: TGTGCCTGTAACACCGTGGACATTACTGGGGGACAAAGCTCCTGGGACACCCGACAGATGTTTTTC. Amino acid sequence: CACNTVDITGGQSSWDTRQMFF.

In its sample, this clone was seen a few times. It is likely a read error: a sequence one base away is far more abundant. This specimen includes other DNA sequences encoding the same CDR3. This chain links TRDV2 with TRDJ1; 10 bases map to TRDD3. Here the J gene was assigned by germline matching of the DNA, as TCRdb has none. The CDR3 has 17 residues. The V gene end was trimmed by 1 base and the J gene end by 0 bases; junction bases not matched to a gene: 7. CDR1 is GEAIGNYY and CDR2 is EKD in the germline V gene. This CDR3 is CACDTLDTGGYTDKLIF. The CDR3 bases are TGTGCCTGTGACACACTAGATACTGGGGGATACACCGATAAACTCATCTTT.